The present entry profiles one T cell receptor (beta chain) with its context. Its specificity is not known. This specimen belongs to a study of CD8+CD57+ T cells in acquired aplastic anemia. For the study at large: Sorted CD4+ and CD8+ cells gave an average of 3.2 ug of DNA.

Looked up from germline, CDR1 is SNHLY and CDR2 is FYNNEI. The CDR3 extends over 14 amino acids. V lost 2 bases and J 2 bases, leaving 7 bases between the germline ends. The study's findings and limits: Between patients and controls, CD8+ Simpson's diversity did not vary significantly. It was found that fewer than 35 CD8+ CDR3 sequences were shared between patients and controls.

Genomic DNA constituted the template upon which TCR beta VDJ and CDR3 profiling was performed. TCRdb fed the reads into MiXCR, producing one record per CDR3 protein. In the table there are 400,000 to 500,000 distinct CDR3 sequences, just under 70% of which are singletons. Sample: sorted CD4+, CD8+, or CD8+CD57+ T cells (not recorded which) from PBMCs. This chain links TRBV2 with TRBJ2-1; possibly TRBD2 for D (5 bases). The sequence came from a human donor in good health, serving as a control. The CDR3 region is CASSELSAYNEQFF. CDR3 DNA: TGTGCCAGCAGTGAACTTAGCGCCTACAATGAGCAGTTCTTC.